This T cell receptor beta chain originates from a study of blood T cell repertoires in COVID-19. Study details: The samples span acute and convalescent COVID-19 from the United States, Italy and Spain.

This clone was seen only once. Different DNA sequences within this sample yield the same CDR3. From germline, CDR1 is SEHNR and CDR2 FQNEAQ (reference sequence). The CDR3 is made up of 14 amino acids. Trimming cost V 6 bases and J 4 bases; bases outside gene matches: 6. Authors' processing steps: Using reference gene primer amplification, nucleated cell counts were estimated. Profiling relied on immunoSEQ multiplex PCR, and the TCRdb table lists in-frame clones only, not all of them. Clonal size and the V and J genes are those of that table, whereas D and trimming came from the DNA. The sample holds over 250,000 clones, approximately 87% seen once.

The sequenced sample was PBMCs or T cells enriched from blood (not recorded which). The sequence was collected from a woman under 40 who had recovered from COVID-19. The chain combines TRBV7-9 with TRBJ1-1, with 9 bases identical to TRBD1. CDR3 sequence (DNA): TGTGCCAGCAGTCCACAGGGGGCTCGCACTGAAGCTTTCTTT. Encoded protein: CASSPQGARTEAFF.